These T cell receptor beta chains were read from a single sample in a study of T cell responses to AZD1222 COVID-19 vaccine. Sequencing was performed with immunoSEQ multiplex PCR; in TCRdb, only in-frame clones are kept and a portion is missing. The table has about 98,000 clones, roughly 86% seen once. The material was peripheral blood, obtained on day 0 of AZD1222 vaccination. The receptors here all came from an adult in good health. The CDR3 runs from the conserved cysteine through the conserved F or W. A D gene is named only where the DNA matches it firmly. The size entry is marked missing in some rows and otherwise reads once, few, many or a size class.

clone size | D gene | J gene | V gene | CDR3 DNA | CDR3 protein
- | - | TRBJ1-5 | TRBV4-1 | TGCGCCAGCAGCCAAGAGAGGGGAGACAATCAGCCCCAGCATTTT | CASSQERGDNQPQHF
once | - | TRBJ2-1 | TRBV28 | TGTGCCAGCAGTTTAGGCTATGGAGACTACAATGAGCAGTTCTTC | CASSLGYGDYNEQFF
- | - | TRBJ2-7 | TRBV6-5 | TGTGCCAGCAAAGAAAACGAGCAGTACTTC | CASKENEQYF
few | - | TRBJ2-7 | TRBV7-3 | TGTGCCAGCAGCAGAATCCCTGGGCCGACGAGCGGGCAGTACTTC | CASSRIPGPTSGQYF
- | TRBD2 | TRBJ2-1 | TRBV7-9 | TGTGCCAGCAGCCCTAGCGGGAGGGGGTACAATGAGCAGTTCTTC | CASSPSGRGYNEQFF
- | TRBD1 | TRBJ1-1 | TRBV2 | TGTGCCAGCAGTGAGGGGTTTACCGGGACAGTGAACACTGAAGCTTTCTTT | CASSEGFTGTVNTEAFF
- | - | TRBJ2-2 | TRBV6-5 | TGTGCCAGCACCCGAACTCTACAGCTCACCGGGGAGCTGTTTTTT | CASTRTLQLTGELFF
- | - | TRBJ2-5 | TRBV12-3/TRBV12-4 | TGTGCCAGCAGTCCCCCTGGGGGAGAGACCCAGTACTTC | CASSPPGGETQYF
once | TRBD1 | TRBJ2-2 | TRBV5-5 | TGTGCCAGCAGCTTCGACAGGGTGAACACCGGGGAGCTGTTTTTT | CASSFDRVNTGELFF
- | - | TRBJ2-3 | TRBV14 | TGTGCCAGCAGCCAAGGACTCCCCCTTTGGGGTGCCCCAGATACGCAGTATTTT | CASSQGLPLWGAPDTQYF
- | - | TRBJ1-3 | TRBV7-9 | TGTGCCAGCAGCTTAGCGGGGTCCTACTCTGGAAACACCATATATTTT | CASSLAGSYSGNTIYF
- | - | TRBJ2-4 | TRBV7-2 | TGTGCCAGCAGCCGCCCCCCAGGGGAGAACCGGGGCATTCAGTACTTC | CASSRPPGENRGIQYF
- | - | TRBJ2-2 | TRBV6-2/TRBV6-3 | TGTGCCAGCAGTTACAGCCGTACCGGGGAGCTGTTTTTT | CASSYSRTGELFF
- | - | TRBJ2-7 | TRBV5-6 | TGTGCCAGCAGCTCCATGACGTACGAGCAGTACTTC | CASSSMTYEQYF
few | - | TRBJ2-2 | TRBV24-1 | TGTGCCACCAGAAATGCGAACACCGGGGAGCTGTTTTTT | CATRNANTGELFF
- | - | TRBJ2-7 | TRBV2 | TGTGCCAGCAGTGACGCGGAGGGGAGCGAGCAGTACTTC | CASSDAEGSEQYF
- | - | TRBJ1-2 | TRBV28 | TGTGCCAGCAGTTTTATATCCGGGTCTGAACAGCCTGGCTACACCTTC | CASSFISGSEQPGYTF
- | - | TRBJ1-1 | TRBV7-2 | TGTGCCAGCAGCTTAATTTCGGGGATGAACACTGAAGCTTTCTTT | CASSLISGMNTEAFF
few | TRBD1 | TRBJ2-5 | TRBV7-8 | TGTGCCAGCAGCCGAGAACAGGGGTACCGGGCCCAGTACTTC | CASSREQGYRAQYF
- | - | TRBJ1-3 | TRBV5-1 | TGCGCCAGCAGCCGTTTCCCGGGGAACGCGAACACCATATATTTT | CASSRFPGNANTIYF
- | TRBD2 | TRBJ2-7 | TRBV13 | TGTGCCAGCAGCCAAGGCTCCTCTAGCGGGAGTATCTACGAGCAGTACTTC | CASSQGSSSGSIYEQYF
- | - | TRBJ2-7 | TRBV28 | TGTGCCAGCAACGGCGGCTACGAGCAGTACTTC | CASNGGYEQYF
- | - | TRBJ1-4 | TRBV12-2 | TGTGCAAGTCGCCTAAGTGGGGATACAACTAATGAAAAACTGTTTTTT | CASRLSGDTTNEKLFF
- | TRBD1 | TRBJ1-1 | TRBV29-1 | TGCAGCGTCGGAACAGGGGGCACTGAAGCTTTCTTT | CSVGTGGTEAFF
few | TRBD1 | TRBJ2-1 | TRBV6-1 | TGTGCCAGCAGTGAAGGCAGACAGGGCTACAATGAGCAGTTCTTC | CASSEGRQGYNEQFF
- | TRBD2 | TRBJ2-7 | TRBV7-2 | TGTGCCAGCAGCTCCCCCCTCGGAGCGGGGACCTACGAGCAGTACTTC | CASSSPLGAGTYEQYF
once | - | TRBJ1-6 | TRBV9 | TGTGCCAGCAGCCCCCAGGACTCTAATTCACCCCTCCACTTT | CASSPQDSNSPLHF
- | - | TRBJ2-6 | TRBV7-2 | TGTGCCAGCAGCTTCGGGCCATCAGGGGCCAACGTCCTGACTTTC | CASSFGPSGANVLTF
few | - | TRBJ1-1 | TRBV6-1 | TGTGCCAGCAGTGCCGGACAGCCGTACATGGGGACTGAAGCTTTCTTT | CASSAGQPYMGTEAFF
- | - | TRBJ1-3 | TRBV30 | TGTGCCTGGAGTGTAGGGGGGGCCGGTGGAAACACCATATATTTT | CAWSVGGAGGNTIYF
- | - | TRBJ1-5 | TRBV6-6 | TGTGCCAGCAGTTACTCGGGGGGCTATCAGCCCCAGCATTTT | CASSYSGGYQPQHF